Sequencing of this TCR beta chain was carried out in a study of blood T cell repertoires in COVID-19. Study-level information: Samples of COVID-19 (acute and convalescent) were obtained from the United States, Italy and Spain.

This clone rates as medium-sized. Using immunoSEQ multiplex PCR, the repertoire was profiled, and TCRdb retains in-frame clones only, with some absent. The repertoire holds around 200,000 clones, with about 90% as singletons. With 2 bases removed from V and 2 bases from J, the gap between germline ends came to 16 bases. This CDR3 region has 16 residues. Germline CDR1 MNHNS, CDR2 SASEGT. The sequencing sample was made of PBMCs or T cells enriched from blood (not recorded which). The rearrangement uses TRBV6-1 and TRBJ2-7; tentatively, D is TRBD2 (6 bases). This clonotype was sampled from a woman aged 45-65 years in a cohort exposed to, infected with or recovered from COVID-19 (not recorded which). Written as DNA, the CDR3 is TGTGCCAGCAGTGAAAGGGGCGGGGATACGGCCTACGAGCAGTACTTC. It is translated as CASSERGGDTAYEQYF.